This TCR beta chain was captured by sequencing in a study of shared clonotypes between healthy human individuals. The CDR3 has 14 amino acids. The germline V and J ends were trimmed by 0 bases and 2 bases, with 7 bases remaining between them. Per the germline V gene, CDR1 is SGDLS and CDR2 is YYNGEE. Clones were sequenced by immunoSEQ multiplex PCR, and TCRdb holds only the in-frame ones, with some missing. The table includes about 980,000 clones, more than 75% detected once. With regard to this clone: At the DNA level, this CDR3 is encoded by other sequences in the same sample as well.

The receptor's source is a man younger than 35 in good health. Material: memory CD4+ T cells sorted from blood. Indicated subset: CD45RA-negative fraction. The chain carries TRBV9 and TRBJ2-3; D call uncertain. CDR3 loop: CASSVDGSTDTQYF. CDR3 nucleotide sequence: TGTGCCAGCAGCGTAGACGGGTCCACAGATACGCAGTATTTT.